This T cell receptor (beta chain) was identified in a study of T cell responses to AZD1222 COVID-19 vaccine. Findings and limits, study-wide: Donors skewed white British and female; clonal diversity was possibly underestimated. Baseline seropositives among AZD1222 recipients totaled only five or six.

On this clone itself: Its antigen is unknown.

Assay: immunoSEQ multiplex PCR; the TCRdb copy retains only in-frame clones and omits some. Here the sample spans over 150,000 clones, around 92% being singletons. This receptor was obtained from an adult in good health. The specimen was peripheral blood, collected on day 0 of MenACWY control vaccination.

This chain's CDR3 is CASIWGTGKETQYF. CDR3 nucleotides: TGTGCCAGCATCTGGGGGACAGGGAAAGAGACCCAGTACTTC. This chain links TRBV3-1 (or the pseudogene TRBV3-2) with TRBJ2-5; the match to TRBD1 covers 9 bases. Germline loops: CDR1 LGHDT, CDR2 YNNKEL (reference sequence). CDR3 length equals 14 residues. The junction had 6 bases not matched to a gene; V was cut back by 7 bases and J by 3 bases.